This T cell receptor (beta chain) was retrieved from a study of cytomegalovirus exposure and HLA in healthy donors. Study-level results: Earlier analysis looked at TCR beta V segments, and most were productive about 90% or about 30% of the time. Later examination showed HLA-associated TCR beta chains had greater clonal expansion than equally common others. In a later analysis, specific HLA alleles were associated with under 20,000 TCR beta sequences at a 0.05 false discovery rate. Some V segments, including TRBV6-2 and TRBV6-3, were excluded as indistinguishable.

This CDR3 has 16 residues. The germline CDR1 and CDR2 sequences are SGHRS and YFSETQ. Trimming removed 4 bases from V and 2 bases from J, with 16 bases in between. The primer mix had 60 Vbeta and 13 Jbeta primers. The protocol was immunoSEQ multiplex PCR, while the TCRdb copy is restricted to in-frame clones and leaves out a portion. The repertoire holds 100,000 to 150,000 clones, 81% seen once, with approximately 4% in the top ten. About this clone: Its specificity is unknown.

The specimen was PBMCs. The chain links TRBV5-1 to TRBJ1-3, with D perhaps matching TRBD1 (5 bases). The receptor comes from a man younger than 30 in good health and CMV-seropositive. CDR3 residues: CASSGFVGGAGNTIYF. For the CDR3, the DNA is TGCGCCAGCAGCGGGTTCGTCGGAGGGGCTGGAAACACCATATATTTT.